The 22 T cell receptor beta chains below all came from one sample that was sequenced in a study of T-cell memory formation after mild COVID-19. A single record per CDR3 protein comes from TCRdb applying MiXCR to the 5' RACE reads. Among roughly 160,000 distinct CDR3 sequences, around 10% were seen once, and the ten largest hold roughly 3.8%. Source material: PBMCs or a T cell subset sorted from them (not recorded which). Receptors originate from a man younger than 35 who had mild COVID-19 (a few samples of this study predate the infection). Cell type and time point are not known.

This clonotype was seen only a few times. V is TRBV6-2 or TRBV6-3 and J is TRBJ1-6, with D uncertain. Trimming took off 2 bases at V and 13 bases at J, with 15 bases between the two ends. This CDR3 comprises 14 residues. From germline, CDR1 is MNHEY and CDR2 SVGEGT. In DNA, the CDR3 is TGTGCCAGCAGTTACGTCGGGATTACCTTCCCCCTCCACTTT. This gives the protein CASSYVGITFPLHF.

The table lists this clonotype with many counts. The chain employs TRBV25-1 and TRBJ1-2, with D possibly matching TRBD1 (5 bases). CDR1 is MGHDK, CDR2 SYGVNS, per germline. The CDR3 runs to 15 residues. V was pared by 8 bases and J by 7 bases, with 23 bases between. This CDR3 is CASVLSTVVRGGYTF. CDR3 DNA sequence: TGTGCCAGCGTCCTCTCCACCGTTGTGAGGGGTGGCTACACCTTC.

The V call is TRBV6-5, the J call TRBJ2-1; D may be TRBD2 (6 bases). Germline CDR1 is MNHEY and CDR2 is SVGAGI. Trimming shortened V by 2 bases and J by 10 bases, and 15 bases separated the two germline ends. This CDR3 contains 14 residues. This CDR3 is CASSYAGNLGEQFF. CDR3 coding DNA: TGTGCCAGCAGTTACGCGGGGAACCTAGGGGAGCAGTTCTTC.

This clonotype came up a few times. J is TRBJ2-5 and V is TRBV5-1; 10 positions match TRBD2. Per the germline V gene, CDR1 is SGHRS and CDR2 is YFSETQ. V dropped 0 bases and J dropped 4; count of bases not matched to a gene: 3. The CDR3 runs 15 residues. CDR3 residues: CASSLAASGGETQYF. As DNA, the CDR3 is TGCGCCAGCAGCTTGGCGGCTAGCGGGGGAGAGACCCAGTACTTC.

This clonotype was seen a handful of times. The chain uses TRBV5-1 and TRBJ1-3; D gene uncertain. The V end lost 3 bases, the J end lost 2 bases, and 6 bases lay between the germline ends. Germline V gives CDR1 SGHRS, CDR2 YFSETQ. The CDR3 loop spans 13 amino acids. The CDR3 spells CASSSVAGNTIYF. CDR3 bases: TGCGCCAGCAGCTCCGTGGCTGGAAACACCATATATTTT. Full variable domain (missing parts from reference TRBV5-1 and TRBJ1-3): KAGVTQTPRYLIKTRGQQVTLSCSPISGHRSVSWYQQTPGQGLQFLFEYFSETQRNKGNFPGRFSGRQFSNSRSEMNVSTLELGDSALYLCASSSVAGNTIYFGEGSWLTVV.

This clonotype appeared a few times. The chain uses TRBV7-2 and TRBJ1-5; no reliable D call. The CDR3 is 13 residues long. V lost 2 bases and J lost 6, with 8 bases in between. The V gene's germline CDR1 is SGHTA and CDR2 FQGNSA. The CDR3 DNA follows: TGTGCCAGCAGCTTAATGGGGAGTCAGCCCCAGCATTTT. Residues: CASSLMGSQPQHF. Full variable domain (outside the CDR3, taken from reference TRBV7-2 and TRBJ1-5): GAGVSQSPSNKVTEKGKDVELRCDPISGHTALYWYRQSLGQGLEFLIYFQGNSAPDKSGLPSDRFSAERTGGSVSTLTIQRTQQEDSAVYLCASSLMGSQPQHFGDGTRLSIL.

There are a few counts of this clonotype. The rearrangement uses TRBV7-2 and TRBJ2-3, with 7 bases fitting TRBD2. Germline CDR1 reads SGHTA; CDR2 reads FQGNSA. V was pared by 3 bases and J by 1 base, with 10 bases of the junction left unmatched. The CDR3 covers 17 residues. CDR3 nucleotide sequence: TGTGCCAGCAGCTTCTTTACGGGGGGTTTGGGCACAGATACGCAGTATTTT. Amino acid sequence: CASSFFTGGLGTDTQYF.

The V and J genes are TRBV7-9 and TRBJ1-1; D may be TRBD1 (6 bases). The CDR3 runs 18 residues. Germline V lookup: CDR1 SEHNR, CDR2 FQNEAQ (reference sequence). The V end lost 1 base, the J end lost 3 bases, and 21 bases lay between the germline ends. CDR3 loop: CASSLVTGRRYGDTEAFF. The CDR3 DNA reads TGTGCCAGCAGCTTAGTTACAGGGCGAAGGTACGGCGACACTGAAGCTTTCTTT.

This clonotype was detected ten times or more. The chain uses TRBV27 and TRBJ2-3, with D hard to call. CDR3 length: 11 amino acids. CDR1 MNHEY and CDR2 SMNVEV come from the germline V gene (reference sequence). Trimming took off 9 bases at V and 1 base at J, with 5 bases between the two ends. Here the CDR3 DNA reads TGTGCCAGTAGAGGCACAGATACGCAGTATTTT. This gives the protein CASRGTDTQYF.

The chain combines TRBV7-3 with TRBJ2-6; weak D call: TRBD1 (5 bases). The V end lost 5 bases, the J end lost 0 bases, and 17 bases lay between the germline ends. Germline V gives CDR1 SGHTA, CDR2 FQGTGA. This CDR3 has 18 residues. CDR3 residues: CASSTGRIQLSGANVLTF. DNA for the CDR3: TGTGCCAGCAGCACAGGACGGATTCAGCTCTCTGGGGCCAACGTCCTGACTTTC.

V usage is TRBV9 and J usage is TRBJ1-1, with TRBD1 matching 9 bases. Germline CDR1 reads SGDLS; CDR2 reads YYNGEE. The CDR3 runs 17 residues. With V trimmed by 2 bases and J by 6 bases, 14 bases remained unmatched. CDR3 residues: CASSVGQGLSGLPEAFF. For the CDR3, the DNA is TGTGCCAGCAGCGTTGGACAGGGGCTGTCTGGTCTCCCTGAAGCTTTCTTT. Variable domain in full (rest from reference TRBV9 and TRBJ1-1): DSGVTQTPKHLITATGQRVTLRCSPRSGDLSVYWYQQSLDQGLQFLIQYYNGEERAKGNILERFSAQQFPDLHSELNLSSLELGDSALYFCASSVGQGLSGLPEAFFGQGTRLTVV.

This clonotype showed up just a few times. V is TRBV7-3 and J is TRBJ1-2; the match to TRBD1 covers 8 bases. Germline V gene lookup returns CDR1 SGHTA and CDR2 FQGTGA. This CDR3 has 13 amino acids. V lost 0 bases to trimming and J lost 13 bases; unmatched junction nucleotides: 7. The CDR3 bases are TGTGCCAGCAGCTTAACCCCGGACAGGGTAGGCACCTTC. Its translation is CASSLTPDRVGTF.

This clonotype was counted many times. For the CDR3, the DNA is TGCGCCAGCAGCCAAGCAACCGAATATGGCTACACCTTC. Protein product: CASSQATEYGYTF. The rearrangement links TRBV4-1 to TRBJ1-2; D gene unclear. The CDR3 covers 13 residues. The germline V gene has CDR1 MGHRA and CDR2 YSYEKL. V lost 1 base and J lost 5, with 8 bases in between.

CDR3 sequence (DNA): TGTGCCATCAGTGGGGGTGCCCCCTACAATGAGCAGTTCTTC. Translation gives CAISGGAPYNEQFF. The chain combines TRBV10-3 with TRBJ2-1; D gene ambiguous. This CDR3 has 14 residues. Trimming took 4 bases from V and 2 from J, leaving 9 bases between them. Germline V gene sequence: CDR1 ENHRY, CDR2 SYGVKD.

This clonotype has more than one count but fewer than ten. As DNA, the CDR3 is TGTGCCAGCAGTTTATTCGCGGGGGGCGCGTATTCACCCCTCCACTTT. Protein: CASSLFAGGAYSPLHF. The chain has TRBV27 and TRBJ1-6; the D gene is possibly TRBD1 (6 bases). Trimming cost V 1 base and J 8 bases, with 15 bases left between them. In germline, CDR1 is MNHEY, CDR2 SMNVEV (reference sequence). The CDR3 has 16 amino acids.

This clonotype has just a few counts. The CDR3 DNA follows: TGCGCCAGCAGCCCAAACCCAGGACAGCCACGACGGGAAAAACTGTTTTTT. Residues: CASSPNPGQPRREKLFF. The gene calls are TRBV5-1 and TRBJ1-4; a possible D gene is TRBD1 (6 bases). This CDR3 comprises 17 residues. V lost 4 bases and J 8 bases, leaving 24 bases between the germline ends. CDR1 is SGHRS and CDR2 is YFSETQ in the germline V gene.

This sequence joins TRBV6-2 or TRBV6-3 and TRBJ2-1, with 12 bases that match TRBD2. The CDR3 contains 14 residues. J was trimmed by 13 bases and V by 6 bases; bases with no gene match: 10. From germline, CDR1 is MNHEY and CDR2 SVGEGT. The CDR3 loop is CASSDPTSGGRQFF. The CDR3 DNA follows: TGTGCCAGCAGCGACCCGACTAGCGGGGGCCGCCAGTTCTTC.

This chain joins TRBV6-6 and TRBJ1-2, with D possibly TRBD1 on 6 matching bases. Germline V gene sequence: CDR1 MNHNY, CDR2 SVGAGI (reference sequence). The CDR3 runs 13 residues. The V gene lost 8 bases and the J gene lost 3 bases, with 13 bases spanning the gap. For the CDR3, the DNA is TGTGCCAGCGGATCAGGGGCGGACTATGGCTACACCTTC. Protein sequence: CASGSGADYGYTF.

The V gene is TRBV25-1, the J gene TRBJ2-5; 8 bases agree with TRBD2. The CDR3 covers 16 residues. The trim removed 3 bases at V and 7 bases at J, leaving 13 bases unmatched. Germline V gene lookup returns CDR1 MGHDK and CDR2 SYGVNS. Written as DNA, the CDR3 is TGTGCCAGCAGTGATCCCAGGCGGGGGGATGGTGGGACCCAGTACTTC. This translates into CASSDPRRGDGGTQYF. Supplemented by reference TRBV25-1 and TRBJ2-5, the full variable domain reads EADIYQTPRYLVIGTGKKITLECSQTMGHDKMYWYQQDPGMELHLIHYSYGVNSTEKGDLSSESTVSRIRTEHFPLTLESARPSHTSQYLCASSDPRRGDGGTQYFGPGTRLLVL.

This clonotype was counted at least ten times. The chain has TRBV28 and TRBJ2-2; 7 bases map to TRBD1. Germline CDR1 reads MDHEN; CDR2 reads SYDVKM. The CDR3 is 14 residues long. V lost 3 bases to trimming and J lost 4 bases; unmatched junction nucleotides: 2. CDR3 coding DNA: TGTGCCAGCAGTTTGCCAGGGGGCACCGGGGAGCTGTTTTTT. Translation gives CASSLPGGTGELFF.

This clonotype was counted between two and nine times. The rearrangement joins TRBV9 to TRBJ2-7, with 13 bases that match TRBD2. Looked up from germline, CDR1 is SGDLS and CDR2 is YYNGEE. The CDR3 contains 16 residues. J was trimmed by 1 base and V by 4 bases; bases with no gene match: 5. CDR3 coding DNA: TGTGCCAGCAGCCCCGGGACTAGCGGGACTTCCTACGAGCAGTACTTC. It yields the protein CASSPGTSGTSYEQYF.

The gene calls are TRBV29-1 and TRBJ2-3; 9 bases line up with TRBD1. The CDR3 consists of 13 residues. V trimming: 6 bases; J trimming: 6 bases; junction bases outside the gene matches: 7. Germline V gene lookup returns CDR1 SQVTM and CDR2 ANQGSEA. DNA for the CDR3: TGCAGCGTCGCCTACAGGGGGCTGGATACGCAGTATTTT. Protein product: CSVAYRGLDTQYF.